This T cell receptor beta chain was retrieved from a study of cytomegalovirus exposure and HLA in healthy donors. Researchers ran the PCR with 60 Vbeta and 13 Jbeta primers. The table came from immunoSEQ multiplex PCR; TCRdb's copy has only in-frame clones and leaves some out. The sample records roughly 180,000 clones, about 82% being singletons. J lost 6 bases, V lost 3 bases, and 6 bases had no gene match. From germline, CDR1 is SGHTA and CDR2 FQGNSA. This CDR3 is built from 15 residues. The rearrangement links TRBV7-2 to TRBJ2-5; 11 nucleotides align to TRBD2. The receptor was derived from a female donor in good health and CMV-seronegative. Sequencing was done on a sample of PBMCs. The CDR3, as DNA: TGTGCCAGCAGCTTGAATAGCGGGGGGGCACAGACCCAGTACTTC. This sequence encodes CASSLNSGGAQTQYF.